This T cell receptor beta chain was identified during a study of Graves' ophthalmopathy and Graves' hyperthyroidism. Germline V gene data show CDR1 as SGHAT and CDR2 as FQDESV (reference sequence). V gave up 1 base and J gave up 4 bases; unmatched junction bases: 4. This CDR3 is 16 amino acids long. Someone took the PBMCs out of around 10 ml of fresh peripheral blood. This clonotype was detected many times. RNA transcripts were the source from which TCR beta CDR3 regions were amplified. HTBI primers were employed in first-round RT-PCR, then a second-round multiplex PCR followed. TCRdb redid the calling of the multiplex PCR reads with MiXCR, one entry per CDR3 protein. The data contain 350,000 or so distinct CDR3 sequences, 15% to 20% of them singletons.

Input material: peripheral blood. The clonotype originates from an adult man with Graves' ophthalmopathy. The chain links TRBV11-1 to TRBJ2-2, with 9 nucleotides matching TRBD2. The CDR3 region has the DNA TGTGCCAGCAGCTTAGTTGGCGGGAGGGCCACCGGGGAGCTGTTTTTT. Encoded protein: CASSLVGGRATGELFF.